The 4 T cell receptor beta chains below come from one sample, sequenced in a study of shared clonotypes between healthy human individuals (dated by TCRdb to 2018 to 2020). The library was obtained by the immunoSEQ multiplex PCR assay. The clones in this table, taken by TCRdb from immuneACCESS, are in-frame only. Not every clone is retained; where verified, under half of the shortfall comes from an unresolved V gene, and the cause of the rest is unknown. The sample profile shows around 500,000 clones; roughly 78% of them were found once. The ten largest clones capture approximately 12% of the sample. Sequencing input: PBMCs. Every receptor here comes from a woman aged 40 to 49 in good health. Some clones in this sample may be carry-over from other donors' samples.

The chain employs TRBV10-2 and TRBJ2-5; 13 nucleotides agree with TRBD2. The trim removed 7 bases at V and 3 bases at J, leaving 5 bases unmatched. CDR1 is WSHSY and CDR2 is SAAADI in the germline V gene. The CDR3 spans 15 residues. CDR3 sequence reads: CASTGGTSGKETQYF. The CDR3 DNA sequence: TGCGCCAGCACGGGGGGGACTAGCGGGAAAGAGACCCAGTACTTC.

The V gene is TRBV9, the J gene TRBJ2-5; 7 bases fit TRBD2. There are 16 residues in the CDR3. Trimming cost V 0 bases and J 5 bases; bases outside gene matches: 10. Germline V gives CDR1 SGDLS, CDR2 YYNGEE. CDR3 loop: CASSVGRAGATETQYF. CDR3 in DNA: TGTGCCAGCAGCGTAGGAAGGGCGGGAGCAACTGAGACCCAGTACTTC.

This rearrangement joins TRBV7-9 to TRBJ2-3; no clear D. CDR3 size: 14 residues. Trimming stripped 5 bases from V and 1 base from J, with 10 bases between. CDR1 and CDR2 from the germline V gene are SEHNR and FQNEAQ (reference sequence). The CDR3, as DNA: TGTGCCAGCAGCCTTTCTGGCGGCACAGATACGCAGTATTTT. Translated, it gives CASSLSGGTDTQYF.

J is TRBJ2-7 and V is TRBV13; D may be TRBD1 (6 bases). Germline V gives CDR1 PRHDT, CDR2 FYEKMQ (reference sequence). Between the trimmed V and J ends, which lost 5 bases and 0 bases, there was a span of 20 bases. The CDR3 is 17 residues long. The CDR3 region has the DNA TGTGCCAGCAGCCCAGGGTCGGGCCAAGGGGGCTCCTACGAGCAGTACTTC. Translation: CASSPGSGQGGSYEQYF. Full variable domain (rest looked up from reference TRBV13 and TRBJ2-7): AAGVIQSPRHLIKEKRETATLKCYPIPRHDTVYWYQQGPGQDPQFLISFYEKMQSDKGSIPDRFSAQQFSDYHSELNMSSLELGDSALYFCASSPGSGQGGSYEQYFGPGTRLTVT.